The rows below give T cell receptor beta chains drawn from one sample of a study of T cell responses to AZD1222 COVID-19 vaccine. Assay: immunoSEQ multiplex PCR; the TCRdb copy retains only in-frame clones and omits some. Among approximately 85,000 clones listed, less than 90% were seen once. This specimen consisted of peripheral blood, obtained on day 0 of AZD1222 vaccination. The origin of the receptors is an adult in good health. The CDR3 runs from the conserved cysteine through the conserved F or W. D genes are given only for firm matches.

cdr3_aa cdr3_nt d_call j_call v_call
CSVEDQTSGSNEQFF TGCAGCGTTGAAGATCAGACTAGCGGGAGTAATGAGCAGTTCTTC TRBD2 TRBJ2-1 TRBV29-1
CASRPQGASNEQYF TGTGCCAGCAGACCACAGGGGGCTAGCAACGAGCAGTACTTC TRBD1 TRBJ2-7 TRBV28
CASSAPGGTVAAQYF TGTGCCAGCAGCGCCCCAGGGGGGACAGTTGCGGCCCAGTACTTC NA TRBJ2-5 TRBV11-1
CASSQEWGGRYEQYF TGTGCCAGCAGCCAAGAATGGGGCGGGAGATACGAGCAGTACTTC TRBD2 TRBJ2-7 TRBV3-1/TRBV3-2
CASSLDAGGNTIYF TGTGCCAGCAGCTTGGACGCGGGGGGAAACACCATATATTTT NA TRBJ1-3 TRBV7-6
CASIPPDRGTGELFF TGTGCCAGCATCCCCCCGGACAGGGGCACCGGGGAGCTGTTTTTT TRBD1 TRBJ2-2 TRBV6-5
CACTKGLYTEAFF TGTGCCTGTACGAAGGGGTTATACACTGAAGCTTTCTTT NA TRBJ1-1 TRBV19
CASSIAVGGVVQETQYF TGTGCCAGTAGTATAGCGGTGGGCGGGGTTGTTCAAGAGACCCAGTACTTC NA TRBJ2-5 TRBV19
CASSLGSSGFFDEQYF TGCGCCAGCAGCTTGGGGTCTAGCGGGTTTTTCGACGAGCAGTACTTC TRBD2 TRBJ2-7 TRBV5-1
CASSEQGREKLFF TGCGCCAGCAGTGAGCAGGGGCGGGAAAAACTGTTTTTT NA TRBJ1-4 TRBV10-1
CASSQGVGGATDTQYF TGTGCCAGCAGCCAGGGTGTCGGGGGGGCCACAGATACGCAGTATTTT TRBD2 TRBJ2-3 TRBV27
CASSISHRNEQFF TGTGCCAGTAGTATTTCCCACAGGAATGAGCAGTTCTTC NA TRBJ2-1 TRBV19
CASRATGGGGEKLFF TGTGCCAGCAGGGCTACAGGGGGCGGCGGTGAAAAACTGTTTTTT TRBD1 TRBJ1-4 TRBV3-1/TRBV3-2
CASSLLGGAGNSPLHF TGCGCCAGCAGCTTGCTTGGGGGGGCCGGTAATTCACCCCTCCACTTT NA TRBJ1-6 TRBV5-1
CASSPQTGGPAEAFF TGTGCCAGCAGCCCCCAGACAGGGGGCCCGGCTGAAGCTTTCTTT TRBD1 TRBJ1-1 TRBV7-8